This T cell receptor (beta chain) is from a study of blood T cell repertoires in COVID-19. Study summary: The United States, Italy and Spain were the sources of the acute and convalescent COVID-19 samples. T cells, B-cell-depleted T cells, or PBMCs supplied cDNA or gDNA.

All exposed participants met a person with COVID-19 within 2 weeks before entering the study. Per germline, CDR1 LGHNA and CDR2 YSLEER. Trimming took 1 base from V and 4 from J, leaving 15 bases between them. CDR3 size: 16 residues. The authors' processing: Scientists estimated how many nucleated cells there were by amplifying reference gene primers. Method: immunoSEQ multiplex PCR; TCRdb's copy keeps in-frame clones and lacks some. V, J and clone size are those of that table, while D and trimming were read from the DNA. The sample yields 350,000 to 500,000 clones, roughly 90% seen once. The receptor comes from a woman between 18 and 30 years old who had been exposed to COVID-19. Specimen: PBMCs or T cells enriched from blood (not recorded which). This chain links TRBV4-3 with TRBJ2-3, with D perhaps TRBD1 (5 bases). This CDR3 is CASSQGDRQGPDTQYF. The DNA of the CDR3 is TGCGCCAGCAGCCAAGGAGACAGACAAGGACCAGATACGCAGTATTTT.